This is a list of T cell receptor beta chains from one sample in a study of T cells in Graves' hyperthyroidism and ophthalmopathy. TCRdb re-called the multiplex PCR reads with MiXCR, one entry per CDR3 protein. The data show 500,000 to 650,000 distinct CDR3 sequences, about 14% seen once. Source material: blood. The origin of the receptors is a woman aged 50 to 65 with Graves' ophthalmopathy. Both conserved end residues are part of each CDR3. The order of the fields is D gene, J gene, clone size, V gene, CDR3 DNA, CDR3 protein. The D gene is left open where the match is weak. Size values are once, few and many counts, or a class for expanded clones, and some rows have none.

D: .; J: TRBJ1-1; size: many; V: TRBV6-2/TRBV6-3; DNA: TGTGCCAGCAGTTACATGGAGAGTCTGACTGAAGCTTTCTTT; CDR3: CASSYMESLTEAFF
D: .; J: TRBJ2-7; size: many; V: TRBV20-1; DNA: TGCAGTGCTAGAGATGAGGGCACGGCCTCCTACGAGCAGTACTTC; CDR3: CSARDEGTASYEQYF
D: TRBD1; J: TRBJ2-1; size: once; V: TRBV20-1; DNA: TGCAGTGCTAGAGTGGGGACAGGGTGGGACAATGAGCAGTTCTTC; CDR3: CSARVGTGWDNEQFF
D: .; J: TRBJ2-3; size: many; V: TRBV28; DNA: TGTGCCAGCAGTTGGGAGGCAGATACGCAGTATTTT; CDR3: CASSWEADTQYF
D: .; J: TRBJ1-3; size: many; V: TRBV3-1; DNA: TGTGCCAGCAGCCAAGACGGATACTCTGGAAACACCATATATTTT; CDR3: CASSQDGYSGNTIYF
D: .; J: TRBJ1-1; size: .; V: TRBV6-6; DNA: TGTGCCAGCAGTTACAGGGAAAAGAACACTGAAGCTTTCTTT; CDR3: CASSYREKNTEAFF
D: .; J: TRBJ2-3; size: many; V: TRBV5-5; DNA: TGTGCCAGCAGCCGGGATTATAGGCAGTATTTT; CDR3: CASSRDYRQYF
D: .; J: TRBJ2-1; size: many; V: TRBV7-9; DNA: TGTGCCAGCAGCTTTACCGAGAATGAGCAGTTCTTC; CDR3: CASSFTENEQFF
D: TRBD1; J: TRBJ2-3; size: few; V: TRBV9; DNA: TGTGCCAGCAGCGTGGGACAGGCTAGCACAGATACGCAGTATTTT; CDR3: CASSVGQASTDTQYF
D: .; J: TRBJ1-1; size: many; V: TRBV6-2/TRBV6-3; DNA: TGTGCCAGCAGTTACACCTGGGGCATCGCTGAAGCTTTCTTT; CDR3: CASSYTWGIAEAFF
D: .; J: TRBJ2-7; size: many; V: TRBV5-1; DNA: TGCGCCAGCAGGCCCCGGGGGTCATGGGACTACGAGCAGTACTTC; CDR3: CASRPRGSWDYEQYF
D: TRBD1; J: TRBJ2-7; size: few; V: TRBV7-9; DNA: TGTGCCAGCAGCTCCCTTGACAGGGGATATTCCTACGAGCAGTACTTC; CDR3: CASSSLDRGYSYEQYF
D: TRBD1; J: TRBJ1-2; size: few; V: TRBV29-1; DNA: TGCAGCGTTGAAGCAAACTCCCCGACAGGGAACTATGGCTACACCTTC; CDR3: CSVEANSPTGNYGYTF
D: .; J: TRBJ2-5; size: few; V: TRBV18; DNA: TGTGCCAGCTCACCAGTCTCAGGAGGGGGCCTGCAAGAGACCCAGTACTTC; CDR3: CASSPVSGGGLQETQYF
D: .; J: TRBJ1-3; size: .; V: TRBV2; DNA: .; CDR3: CASSDSGQGSGNTIYF
D: .; J: TRBJ2-1; size: few; V: TRBV28; DNA: TGTGCCAGCAGTTTATACGGGGGTGAGGTGTTCTTC; CDR3: CASSLYGGEVFF
D: TRBD2; J: TRBJ2-3; size: many; V: TRBV9; DNA: TGTGCCAGCAGCGTAGACCCACTAGCGGGAGGGGGAGATACGCAGTATTTT; CDR3: CASSVDPLAGGGDTQYF
D: TRBD2; J: TRBJ2-1; size: few; V: TRBV18; DNA: TGTGCCAGCTCACCACCGATAGCGGGAGGGCCATGGAGTGAGCAGTTCTTC; CDR3: CASSPPIAGGPWSEQFF
D: TRBD2; J: TRBJ2-2; size: .; V: TRBV7-2; DNA: TGTGCCAGCAGCTTAGAATGGGCGGGAGGGGACGCCGGGGAGCTGTTTTTT; CDR3: CASSLEWAGGDAGELFF
D: TRBD1; J: TRBJ1-2; size: many; V: TRBV7-2; DNA: TGTGCCAGCAGCTCCAGGGGGATTTATGGCTACACCTTC; CDR3: CASSSRGIYGYTF
D: .; J: TRBJ2-1; size: .; V: TRBV29-1; DNA: TGCAGCGTTGAAGAGCACAACGACAATGAGCAGTTCTTC; CDR3: CSVEEHNDNEQFF
D: TRBD2; J: TRBJ2-3; size: many; V: TRBV18; DNA: TGTGCCAGCTCACCATCAACTAGCGGGAGGAAGACAGATACGCAGTATTTT; CDR3: CASSPSTSGRKTDTQYF
D: .; J: TRBJ1-5; size: few; V: TRBV6-1; DNA: TGTGCCAGCAGAGAGGGGCTACAAGGGGGTCAGCCCCAGCATTTT; CDR3: CASREGLQGGQPQHF
D: .; J: TRBJ1-2; size: .; V: TRBV6-1; DNA: TGTGCCAGCAGGACAATTGAAGCCTATGGCTACACCTTC; CDR3: CASRTIEAYGYTF
D: .; J: TRBJ1-3; size: .; V: TRBV7-2; DNA: TGTGCCAGCAGCTTATATCCGCTGGGTAGCTCTGGAAACACCATATATTTT; CDR3: CASSLYPLGSSGNTIYF
D: .; J: TRBJ1-5; size: many; V: TRBV5-8; DNA: TGTGCCAGCAGCTCACATCAGCCCCAGCATTTT; CDR3: CASSSHQPQHF
D: TRBD1; J: TRBJ1-2; size: many; V: TRBV6-1; DNA: TGTGCCAGCAGTGAAGGGACAGGGGGCGCCTATGGCTACACCTTC; CDR3: CASSEGTGGAYGYTF
D: .; J: TRBJ2-6; size: few; V: TRBV3-2; DNA: TGTGCCAGCAGCTACCGAGTCTCGACACCTTTCCGAACCTCTGGGGCCAACGTCCTGACTTTC; CDR3: CASSYRVSTPFRTSGANVLTF
D: .; J: TRBJ2-5; size: many; V: TRBV12-3/TRBV12-4; DNA: TGTGCCAGCAGTTCCGAACATGGGGTGACCCAGTACTTC; CDR3: CASSSEHGVTQYF
D: TRBD1; J: TRBJ2-5; size: many; V: TRBV5-1; DNA: TGCGCCAGCAGCTCGCCGGGACAGGGGAGCCAAGAGACCCAGTACTTC; CDR3: CASSSPGQGSQETQYF
D: TRBD1; J: TRBJ1-2; size: many; V: TRBV12-3/TRBV12-4; DNA: TGTGCCAGCAGTTCCCGGACAGGCAATGGCTACACCTTC; CDR3: CASSSRTGNGYTF
D: TRBD2; J: TRBJ2-1; size: few; V: TRBV5-1; DNA: TGCGCCAGCAGCCCGTCGACTAGCGGCCCCTACAATGAGCAGTTCTTC; CDR3: CASSPSTSGPYNEQFF
D: TRBD2; J: TRBJ2-5; size: many; V: TRBV6-1; DNA: TGTGCCAGCAGAAAACTAGCGGGAGGAGGAGAGACCCAGTACTTC; CDR3: CASRKLAGGGETQYF
D: .; J: TRBJ2-2; size: few; V: TRBV24-1; DNA: TGTGCCACCAGTGCCCTGGGCGGGGAGCTGTTTTTT; CDR3: CATSALGGELFF
D: .; J: TRBJ2-6; size: .; V: TRBV7-3; DNA: TGTGCCAGCAGCTTATTGGGGTTCTCTGGGGCCAACGTCCTGACTTTC; CDR3: CASSLLGFSGANVLTF
D: .; J: TRBJ2-5; size: few; V: TRBV20-1; DNA: TGCAGTGCTTCCCCGGTTTTGGGGGCCGGGCGGGGGGAGACCCAGTACTTC; CDR3: CSASPVLGAGRGETQYF
D: TRBD1; J: TRBJ2-7; size: .; V: TRBV16; DNA: TGTGCCAGCAAAGGACAGGGGCGCAACGAGCAGTACTTC; CDR3: CASKGQGRNEQYF
D: .; J: TRBJ2-7; size: .; V: TRBV29-1; DNA: TGCAGCGTTGAAGATTGGGACGCAAGCGCTTCCCACGAGCAGTACTTC; CDR3: CSVEDWDASASHEQYF
D: TRBD1; J: TRBJ1-2; size: few; V: TRBV7-9; DNA: TGTGCCAGCAGCTCTCCCCGGGACAGGGGGAATGGCTACACCTTC; CDR3: CASSSPRDRGNGYTF
D: .; J: TRBJ1-1; size: many; V: TRBV9; DNA: TGTGCCAGCAGCGTAGGGGCGGGGGCTGAAGCTTTCTTT; CDR3: CASSVGAGAEAFF
D: TRBD2; J: TRBJ2-7; size: few; V: TRBV20-1; DNA: TGCAGTGCTAGCGAAAGCGGGAGGGCCCACCGGGAGCAGTACTTC; CDR3: CSASESGRAHREQYF
D: TRBD1; J: TRBJ2-7; size: .; V: TRBV9; DNA: TGTGCCAGCAGCGTAGTGGGACAGGGTATGGAGCAGTACTTC; CDR3: CASSVVGQGMEQYF
D: TRBD1; J: TRBJ2-7; size: .; V: TRBV13; DNA: TGTGCCAGCAGCTTATGGGGAGGGACAGGGGGGCTCGAGCAGTACTTC; CDR3: CASSLWGGTGGLEQYF
D: .; J: TRBJ1-1; size: many; V: TRBV6-2/TRBV6-3; DNA: TGTGCCAGCAGAAGGACCCCTGAAGCTTTCTTT; CDR3: CASRRTPEAFF
D: .; J: TRBJ2-7; size: many; V: TRBV11-2; DNA: TGTGCCAGCAGCTATCAGCGGAACTACGAGCAGTACTTC; CDR3: CASSYQRNYEQYF
D: .; J: TRBJ2-1; size: few; V: TRBV29-1; DNA: TGCAGCGTAACCTGGGCACCGAGCTCCTACAATGAGCAGTTCTTC; CDR3: CSVTWAPSSYNEQFF
D: TRBD2; J: TRBJ2-7; size: .; V: TRBV6-5; DNA: TGTGCCAGCAGTTACGAAGTGGGAGGGACCTACGAGCAGTACTTC; CDR3: CASSYEVGGTYEQYF
D: .; J: TRBJ2-7; size: many; V: TRBV18; DNA: TGTGCCAGCTCTCAGGCTACCGGATCTTACGAGCAGTACTTC; CDR3: CASSQATGSYEQYF
D: TRBD1; J: TRBJ1-2; size: many; V: TRBV18; DNA: TGTGCCAGCTCACCATTCCCAGGGGGCTACTATGGCTACACCTTC; CDR3: CASSPFPGGYYGYTF
D: TRBD1; J: TRBJ1-1; size: many; V: TRBV6-1; DNA: TGTGCCAGCAGCCCAACTACAGGGGATGGGGACAGCACTGAAGCTTTCTTT; CDR3: CASSPTTGDGDSTEAFF
D: TRBD2; J: TRBJ2-3; size: many; V: TRBV6-1; DNA: TGTGCCAGCAGTCGACTAGCGGATGGAGGCACAGATACGCAGTATTTT; CDR3: CASSRLADGGTDTQYF
D: TRBD2; J: TRBJ2-1; size: .; V: TRBV6-2/TRBV6-3; DNA: TGTGCCAGCAGTACTGGGGCTAGCGGCTCCTACAATGAGCAGTTCTTC; CDR3: CASSTGASGSYNEQFF
D: TRBD2; J: TRBJ2-7; size: many; V: TRBV12-3/TRBV12-4; DNA: TGTGCCAGCAGAGTACTAGCGGGAGGTGGCGAGCAGTACTTC; CDR3: CASRVLAGGGEQYF
D: TRBD2; J: TRBJ2-1; size: many; V: TRBV27; DNA: TGTGCCAGCGTCCCAGCGGGGGGGGGCTCCTACAATGAGCAGTTCTTC; CDR3: CASVPAGGGSYNEQFF